A single sample gave rise to the 20 T cell receptor beta chains below, sequenced in a study of shared clonotypes between healthy human individuals (dated by TCRdb to 2020 to 2022). Preparation of the library involved the immunoSEQ multiplex PCR assay. Drawn from immuneACCESS, this table holds only the in-frame rearrangements with V and J called that TCRdb kept. Clones are partly lost; checked studies trace under half to an unresolved V gene and leave the rest unexplained. The sample contains fewer than 600,000 clones, about four fifths of them found a single time. 13% of the sample comes from the top ten. Sequenced sample: PBMCs. The receptors stem from a woman aged 40 to 50 in good health. Some clones in this sample may be carry-over from other donors' samples.

The chain uses TRBV6-1 and TRBJ2-7; D call uncertain. The CDR3 is made up of 11 amino acids. Germline CDR1 and CDR2: MNHNS and SASEGT. V shed 1 base and J shed 9 bases, with 7 bases lying between them. The CDR3, as DNA: TGTGCCAGCAGTGAAGGCCTGGGGCAGTACTTC. Translated, it gives CASSEGLGQYF.

This chain joins TRBV19 and TRBJ2-1; 10 nucleotides agree with TRBD1. This CDR3 contains 14 residues. J gave up 8 bases and V 6 bases, and 7 bases lay outside the gene matches. CDR1 and CDR2 from the germline V gene are LNHDA and SQIVND (reference sequence). CDR3 sequence: CASSIDRGRDEQFF. Written as DNA, the CDR3 is TGTGCCAGTAGCATCGACAGGGGGCGAGATGAGCAGTTCTTC.

J is TRBJ2-1 and V is TRBV7-3; TRBD1 matches 8 bases. The CDR3 has 15 residues. Germline loops: CDR1 SGHTA, CDR2 FQGTGA. V was pared by 5 bases and J by 7 bases, with 10 bases of the junction left unmatched. CDR3 residues: CASSPAGGAWNEQFF. The CDR3 DNA sequence: TGTGCCAGCAGCCCCGCAGGGGGCGCCTGGAATGAGCAGTTCTTC.

This clone has just one count. A much larger clone is a single base away; this may be a read error. Other DNA sequences in the same sample also yield this CDR3. This chain joins TRBV27 and TRBJ2-7; D unclear. This CDR3 spans 11 amino acids. Germline V CDR1 and CDR2: MNHEY, SMNVEV (reference sequence). Trimming took off 5 bases at V and 2 bases at J, with 4 bases between the two ends. The CDR3 region is CASSPTYEQYF. Here the CDR3 DNA reads TGTGCCAGCAGTCCCACCTACGAGCAGTACTTC.

This clone has a single count. V usage is TRBV19 and J usage is TRBJ2-1, with D perhaps matching TRBD1 or TRBD2 (6 bases each). Trimming took off 4 bases at V and 5 bases at J, with 12 bases between the two ends. The CDR3 loop spans 14 amino acids. Germline assignment: CDR1 LNHDA and CDR2 SQIVND (reference sequence). CDR3 in amino acids: CASSNPGGHNEQFF. CDR3 in DNA: TGTGCCAGTAGTAACCCCGGGGGCCACAATGAGCAGTTCTTC. The variable domain in full, with the rest retrieved from reference TRBV19 and TRBJ2-1, is DGGITQSPKYLFRKEGQNVTLSCEQNLNHDAMYWYRQDPGQGLRLIYYSQIVNDFQKGDIAEGYSVSREKKESFPLTVTSAQKNPTAFYLCASSNPGGHNEQFFGPGTRLTVL.

The rearrangement uses TRBV19 and TRBJ2-2; D may be TRBD1 (5 bases). V dropped 3 bases and J dropped 2 bases, with 10 bases sitting between them. CDR3 size: 15 residues. In germline, CDR1 is LNHDA, CDR2 SQIVND (reference sequence). Here the CDR3 reads CASSIDGQNTGELFF. In nucleotides, the CDR3 is TGTGCCAGTAGTATTGACGGACAAAACACCGGGGAGCTGTTTTTT.

The chain combines TRBV1 with TRBJ2-1; the table gives TRBD2 as D, unverified against the DNA. TRBV1 is annotated as a pseudogene. This CDR3 spans 19 amino acids. The CDR3 loop is CTSSQDRLAGVGSYNEQFF. The CDR3 DNA sequence: TGCACCAGCAGCCAAGATCGACTAGCGGGAGTGGGCTCCTACAATGAGCAGTTCTTC.

The rearrangement uses TRBV29-1 and TRBJ2-3; D gene uncertain. There are 12 residues in the CDR3. Deletions cut 8 bases from V and 6 bases from J, with 15 bases between. CDR1 is SQVTM, CDR2 ANQGSEA, per germline. The CDR3 spells CSFGPRTDTQYF. The CDR3 DNA sequence: TGCAGCTTCGGACCTCGAACGGATACGCAGTATTTT.

The chain carries TRBV29-1 and TRBJ1-1, with D possibly TRBD1 on 5 matching bases. From germline, CDR1 is SQVTM and CDR2 ANQGSEA. The CDR3 runs to 14 residues. V shed 4 bases and J shed 1 base, with 13 bases lying between them. CDR3 nucleotide sequence: TGCAGCGTTGGGACGGGACTGTCGAACACTGAAGCTTTCTTT. This translates into CSVGTGLSNTEAFF.

The chain links TRBV6-5 to TRBJ1-1; no definite D call. The CDR3 has 13 residues. Trimming stripped 6 bases from V and 1 base from J, with 9 bases between. The V gene's germline CDR1 is MNHEY and CDR2 SVGAGI. The CDR3 sequence is CASRYTANTEAFF. The DNA for the CDR3 is TGTGCCAGCAGATATACAGCGAACACTGAAGCTTTCTTT.

This chain uses TRBV29-1 with TRBJ2-1; 9 positions agree with TRBD2. Germline CDR1 reads SQVTM; CDR2 reads ANQGSEA. The V gene end was trimmed by 5 bases and the J gene end by 7 bases; junction bases not matched to a gene: 12. The CDR3 runs to 15 residues. CDR3 DNA sequence: TGCAGCGTTCCCCGAGCGGGAGGTTTAATTAATGAGCAGTTCTTC. This codes for CSVPRAGGLINEQFF.

Ten or more counts support this clone. The chain joins TRBV6-1 to TRBJ1-5, with no clear D. The CDR3 has 13 amino acids. The germline V gene has CDR1 MNHNS and CDR2 SASEGT. Trimming took 3 bases from V and 9 from J, leaving 12 bases between them. This chain's CDR3 is CASSDGVLGPQHF. The CDR3 DNA follows: TGTGCCAGCAGTGATGGGGTGCTGGGGCCCCAGCATTTT.

CDR3 DNA sequence: TGTGCCACCAGCAGAGTTGAGGGATGGAGTTCCAAAAACATTCAGTACTTC. This codes for CATSRVEGWSSKNIQYF. The V gene is TRBV15, the J gene TRBJ2-4; possible D gene TRBD2, 5 bases. In germline, CDR1 is LNHNV, CDR2 YYDKDF (reference sequence). Deletions cut 1 base from V and 2 bases from J, with 15 bases between. CDR3 length: 17 amino acids.

The chain uses TRBV25-1 and TRBJ2-3; 8 bases line up with TRBD2. The CDR3 runs 15 residues. V was clipped by 0 bases and J by 5 bases; unmatched bases: 4. The germline V gene has CDR1 MGHDK and CDR2 SYGVNS. The CDR3 sequence is CASSEYQAGVDTQYF. DNA for the CDR3: TGTGCCAGCAGTGAATACCAAGCGGGGGTAGATACGCAGTATTTT.

The chain recombines TRBV28 with TRBJ2-7; D may be TRBD1 (5 bases). V lost 6 bases and J lost 0, with 15 bases in between. CDR3 size: 15 residues. Germline V gives CDR1 MDHEN, CDR2 SYDVKM. The CDR3 loop is CASSPTDKSSYEQYF. The CDR3 region has the DNA TGTGCCAGCAGCCCTACGGACAAGAGCTCCTACGAGCAGTACTTC.

The V and J genes are TRBV7-9 and TRBJ2-5, with 11 bases that match TRBD2. CDR3 length equals 16 residues. J lost 4 bases, V lost 2 bases, and 6 bases had no gene match. Germline CDR1 reads SEHNR; CDR2 reads FQNEAQ (reference sequence). CDR3 loop: CASSLWLAGGRETQYF. The CDR3 bases are TGTGCCAGCAGCTTATGGCTAGCGGGAGGTCGAGAGACCCAGTACTTC.

The rearrangement uses TRBV19 and TRBJ2-7; TRBD1 might be the D (6 bases). Trimming left V 8 bases short and J 5 bases short, with 16 bases between. Germline V gene lookup returns CDR1 LNHDA and CDR2 SQIVND (reference sequence). This CDR3 comprises 13 residues. This chain's CDR3 is CASGKQGKDEQYF. The CDR3 nucleotides read TGTGCCAGTGGCAAGCAGGGGAAAGACGAGCAGTACTTC.

This chain joins TRBV2 and TRBJ2-1; 9 bases fit TRBD2. Germline V gene lookup returns CDR1 SNHLY and CDR2 FYNNEI. This CDR3 comprises 17 residues. V shed 2 bases, J shed 4 bases, and the junction held 9 bases outside the gene matches. CDR3 nucleotide sequence: TGTGCCAGCAGTGAAAGGGGTCTAGCGGGGCTATACAATGAGCAGTTCTTC. Translating it yields CASSERGLAGLYNEQFF.

This chain links TRBV4-3 with TRBJ2-7, with TRBD1 matching 8 bases. The CDR3 totals 16 residues. V gave up 0 bases and J gave up 5 bases; unmatched junction bases: 9. The germline V gene has CDR1 LGHNA and CDR2 YSLEER. CDR3 protein: CASSQDLGQGRNEQYF. The CDR3 DNA reads as TGCGCCAGCAGCCAAGATCTCGGACAGGGTCGAAACGAGCAGTACTTC.

The chain carries TRBV4-2 and TRBJ2-2; 13 nucleotides line up with TRBD2. J gave up 5 bases and V 0 bases, and 18 bases lay outside the gene matches. The V gene's germline CDR1 is LGHNA and CDR2 YNFKEQ. CDR3 size: 22 residues. CDR3 residues: CASSQDRQRTGGLAGNTGELFF. CDR3 DNA sequence: TGTGCCAGCAGCCAAGATCGGCAGCGGACAGGGGGACTAGCGGGAAATACCGGGGAGCTGTTTTTT.